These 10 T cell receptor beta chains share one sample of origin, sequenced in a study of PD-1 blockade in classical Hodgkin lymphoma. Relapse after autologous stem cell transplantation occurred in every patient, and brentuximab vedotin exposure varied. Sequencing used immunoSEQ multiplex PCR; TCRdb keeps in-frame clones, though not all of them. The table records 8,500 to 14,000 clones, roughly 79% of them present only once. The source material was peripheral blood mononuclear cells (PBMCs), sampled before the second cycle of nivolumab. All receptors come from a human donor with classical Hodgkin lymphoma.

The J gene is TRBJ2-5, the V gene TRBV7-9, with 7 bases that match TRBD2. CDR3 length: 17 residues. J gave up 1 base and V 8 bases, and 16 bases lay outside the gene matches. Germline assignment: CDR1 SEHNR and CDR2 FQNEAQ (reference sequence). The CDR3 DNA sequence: TGTGCCAGCCAAGATATAGGGGCTAGCGGACGCCAAGAGACCCAGTACTTC. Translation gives CASQDIGASGRQETQYF.

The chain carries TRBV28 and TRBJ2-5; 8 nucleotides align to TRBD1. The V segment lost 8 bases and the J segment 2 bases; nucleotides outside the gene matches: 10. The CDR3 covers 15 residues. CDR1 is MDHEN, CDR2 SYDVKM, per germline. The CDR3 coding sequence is TGTGCCAGCGGAACCTCCCGGACAGGGCAAGAGACCCAGTACTTC. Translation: CASGTSRTGQETQYF.

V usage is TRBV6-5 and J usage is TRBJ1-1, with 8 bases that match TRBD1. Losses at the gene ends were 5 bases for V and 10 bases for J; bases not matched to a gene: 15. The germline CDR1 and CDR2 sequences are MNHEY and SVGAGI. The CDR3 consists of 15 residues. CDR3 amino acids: CASSLTTFFRGPAFF. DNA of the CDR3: TGTGCCAGCAGTCTTACAACCTTCTTCAGGGGGCCAGCTTTCTTT.

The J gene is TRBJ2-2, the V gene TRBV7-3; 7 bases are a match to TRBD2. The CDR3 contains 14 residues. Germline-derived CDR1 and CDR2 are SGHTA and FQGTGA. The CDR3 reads CPGREIPYTGELFF. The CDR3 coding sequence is TGTCCTGGGAGGGAAATTCCTTACACCGGGGAGCTGTTTTTT.

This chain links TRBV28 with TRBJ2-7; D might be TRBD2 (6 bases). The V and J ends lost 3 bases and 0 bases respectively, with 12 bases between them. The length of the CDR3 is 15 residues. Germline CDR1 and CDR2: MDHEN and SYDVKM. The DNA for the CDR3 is TGTGCCAGCAGTTTGGGGACTGAGAGCTCCTACGAGCAGTACTTC. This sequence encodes CASSLGTESSYEQYF.

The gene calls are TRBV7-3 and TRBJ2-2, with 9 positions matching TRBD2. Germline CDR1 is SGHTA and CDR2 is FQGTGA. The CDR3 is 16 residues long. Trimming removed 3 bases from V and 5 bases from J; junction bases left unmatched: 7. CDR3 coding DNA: TGTGCCAGCAGCTTTAACCGGCGGGAGGGGACCGGGGAGCTGTTTTTT. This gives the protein CASSFNRREGTGELFF.

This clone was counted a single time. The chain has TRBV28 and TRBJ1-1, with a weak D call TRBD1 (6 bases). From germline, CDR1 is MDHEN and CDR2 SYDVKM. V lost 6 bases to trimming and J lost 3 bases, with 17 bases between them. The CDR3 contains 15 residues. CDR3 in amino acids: CASRGLGAGYTEAFF. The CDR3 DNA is TGTGCCAGCAGGGGCTTGGGGGCAGGGTACACTGAAGCTTTCTTT. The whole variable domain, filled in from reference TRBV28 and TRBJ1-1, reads DVKVTQSSRYLVKRTGEKVFLECVQDMDHENMFWYRQDPGLGLRLIYFSYDVKMKEKGDIPEGYSVSREKKERFSLILESASTNQTSMYLCASRGLGAGYTEAFFGQGTRLTVV.

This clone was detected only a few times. The CDR3 sequence is CASSWNYNEQFF. The CDR3, as DNA: TGTGCCAGCAGCTGGAACTACAATGAGCAGTTCTTC. This chain joins TRBV27 and TRBJ2-1; D gene uncertain. The V gene lost 6 bases and the J gene lost 3 bases, with 6 bases spanning the gap. CDR1 is MNHEY, CDR2 SMNVEV, per germline (reference sequence). The CDR3 runs 12 residues.

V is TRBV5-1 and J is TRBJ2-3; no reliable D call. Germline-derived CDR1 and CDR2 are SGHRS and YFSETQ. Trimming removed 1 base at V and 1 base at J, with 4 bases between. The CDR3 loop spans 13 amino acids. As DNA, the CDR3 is TGCGCCAGCAGCTTGTTGGGCACAGATACGCAGTATTTT. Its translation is CASSLLGTDTQYF.

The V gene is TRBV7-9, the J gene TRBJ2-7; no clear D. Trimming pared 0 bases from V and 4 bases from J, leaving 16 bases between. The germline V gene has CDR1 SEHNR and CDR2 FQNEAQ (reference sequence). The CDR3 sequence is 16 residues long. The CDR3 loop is CASSLAQVGSLYEQYF. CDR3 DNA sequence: TGTGCCAGCAGCTTAGCGCAGGTCGGGTCCTTATACGAGCAGTACTTC.